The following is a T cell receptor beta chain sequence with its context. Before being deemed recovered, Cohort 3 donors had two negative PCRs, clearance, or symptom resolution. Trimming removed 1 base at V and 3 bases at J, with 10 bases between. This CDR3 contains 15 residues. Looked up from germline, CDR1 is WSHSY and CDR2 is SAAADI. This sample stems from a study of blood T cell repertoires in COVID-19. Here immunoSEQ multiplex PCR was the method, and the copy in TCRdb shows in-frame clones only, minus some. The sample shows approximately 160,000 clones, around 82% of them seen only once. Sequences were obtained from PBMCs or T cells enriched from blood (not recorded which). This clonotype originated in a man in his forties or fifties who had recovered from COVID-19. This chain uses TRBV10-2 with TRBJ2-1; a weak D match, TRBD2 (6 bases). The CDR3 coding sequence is TGCGCCAGCAGTGAGTACCGGGGGAGCTACAATGAGCAGTTCTTC. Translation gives CASSEYRGSYNEQFF.